Reported below is one TCR beta chain. The data stem from a study of blood T cell repertoires in COVID-19. Study-level information: In each case, the material was cDNA or gDNA derived from T cells, B-cell-depleted T cells, or PBMCs.

TCRdb keeps only in-frame clones here, not all; method: immunoSEQ multiplex PCR. Of roughly 57,000 clones listed, under 85% were seen once; the top ten hold roughly 3%. The CDR3 is 17 amino acids. V lost 1 base to trimming and J lost 0 bases, with 10 bases between them. Germline V gene lookup returns CDR1 SGHTA and CDR2 FQGNSA. This TCR derives from a man between 60 and 70 years old with acute or convalescent COVID-19. The source material was peripheral blood. V gene TRBV7-2 combines with J gene TRBJ2-6; D call uncertain. For the CDR3, the DNA is TGTGCCAGCAGCTTAGAAGGATGGAGCTCTGGGGCCAACGTCCTGACTTTC. It translates to CASSLEGWSSGANVLTF. The full variable domain, its missing parts supplied by reference TRBV7-2 and TRBJ2-6, is GAGVSQSPSNKVTEKGKDVELRCDPISGHTALYWYRQSLGQGLEFLIYFQGNSAPDKSGLPSDRFSAERTGGSVSTLTIQRTQQEDSAVYLCASSLEGWSSGANVLTFGAGSRLTVL.